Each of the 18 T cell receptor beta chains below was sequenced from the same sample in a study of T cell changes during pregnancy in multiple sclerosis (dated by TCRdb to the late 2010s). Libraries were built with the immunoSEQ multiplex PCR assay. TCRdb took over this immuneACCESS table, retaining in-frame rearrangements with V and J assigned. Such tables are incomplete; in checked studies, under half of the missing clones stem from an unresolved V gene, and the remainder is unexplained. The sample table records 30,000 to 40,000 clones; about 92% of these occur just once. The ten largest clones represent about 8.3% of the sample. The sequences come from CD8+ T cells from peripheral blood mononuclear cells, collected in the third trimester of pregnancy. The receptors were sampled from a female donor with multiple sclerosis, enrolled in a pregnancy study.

In DNA form, the CDR3 reads TGTGCCAGCAGTGAAGGGCAGGGGCCCTCCTACGAGCAGTACTTC. It codes for CASSEGQGPSYEQYF. V gene TRBV6-1 combines with J gene TRBJ2-7; a weak D match, TRBD1 (6 bases). Germline CDR1 MNHNS, CDR2 SASEGT. CDR3 length equals 15 residues. Trimming stripped 1 base from V and 0 bases from J, with 10 bases between.

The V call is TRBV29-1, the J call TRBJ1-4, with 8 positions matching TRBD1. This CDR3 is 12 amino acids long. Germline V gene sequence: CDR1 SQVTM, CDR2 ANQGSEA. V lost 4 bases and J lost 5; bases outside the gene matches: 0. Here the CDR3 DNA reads TGCAGCGTTGGGACAGGGAATGAAAAACTGTTTTTT. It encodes CSVGTGNEKLFF.

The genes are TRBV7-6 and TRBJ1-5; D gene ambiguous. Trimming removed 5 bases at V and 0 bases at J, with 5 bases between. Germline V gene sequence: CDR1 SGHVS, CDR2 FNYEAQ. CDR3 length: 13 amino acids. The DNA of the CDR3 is TGTGCCAGCAGCCAACATAGCAATCAGCCCCAGCATTTT. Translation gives CASSQHSNQPQHF.

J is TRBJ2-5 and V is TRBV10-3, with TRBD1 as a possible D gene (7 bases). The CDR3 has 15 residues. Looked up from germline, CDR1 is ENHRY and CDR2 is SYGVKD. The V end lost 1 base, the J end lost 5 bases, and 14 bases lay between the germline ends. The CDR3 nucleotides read TGTGCCATCAGTGAGTTGGGGGGACAGAGGGAGACCCAGTACTTC. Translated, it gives CAISELGGQRETQYF.

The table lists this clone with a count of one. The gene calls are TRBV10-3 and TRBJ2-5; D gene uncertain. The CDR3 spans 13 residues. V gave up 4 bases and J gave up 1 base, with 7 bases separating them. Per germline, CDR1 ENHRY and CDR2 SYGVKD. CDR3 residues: CAISGGLQETQYF. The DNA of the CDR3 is TGTGCCATCAGTGGAGGCCTCCAAGAGACCCAGTACTTC.

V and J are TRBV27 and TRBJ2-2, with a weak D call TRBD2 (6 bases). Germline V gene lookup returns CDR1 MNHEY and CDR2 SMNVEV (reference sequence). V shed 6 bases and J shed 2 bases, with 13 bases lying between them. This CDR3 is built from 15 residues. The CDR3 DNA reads TGTGCCAGCAGGCTGGGGGGTGGTAACACCGGGGAGCTGTTTTTT. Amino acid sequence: CASRLGGGNTGELFF.

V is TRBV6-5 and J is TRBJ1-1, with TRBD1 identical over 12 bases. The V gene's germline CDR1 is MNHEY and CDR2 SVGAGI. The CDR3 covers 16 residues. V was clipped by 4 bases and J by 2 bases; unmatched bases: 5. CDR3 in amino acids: CASSLGQGALNTEAFF. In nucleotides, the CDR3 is TGTGCCAGCAGTTTGGGACAGGGGGCTTTAAACACTGAAGCTTTCTTT.

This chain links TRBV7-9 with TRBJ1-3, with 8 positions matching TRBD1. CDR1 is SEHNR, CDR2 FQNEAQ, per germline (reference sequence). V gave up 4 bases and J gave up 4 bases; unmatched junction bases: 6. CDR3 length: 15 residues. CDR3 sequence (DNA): TGTGCCAGCAGCTCACGGACAGGGTTAGGAAACACCATATATTTT. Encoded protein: CASSSRTGLGNTIYF.

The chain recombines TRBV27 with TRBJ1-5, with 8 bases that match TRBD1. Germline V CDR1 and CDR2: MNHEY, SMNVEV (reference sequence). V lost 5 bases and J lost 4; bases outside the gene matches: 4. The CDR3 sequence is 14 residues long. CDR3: CASSLRTGNQPQHF. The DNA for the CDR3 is TGTGCCAGCAGTCTGCGGACAGGGAATCAGCCCCAGCATTTT.

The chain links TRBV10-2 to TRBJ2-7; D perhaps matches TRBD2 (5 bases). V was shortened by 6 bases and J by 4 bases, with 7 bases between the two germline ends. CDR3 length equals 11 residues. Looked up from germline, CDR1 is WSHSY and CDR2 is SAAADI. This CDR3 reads CASRTTYEQYF. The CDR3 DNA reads TGCGCCAGCAGGACTACGTACGAGCAGTACTTC.

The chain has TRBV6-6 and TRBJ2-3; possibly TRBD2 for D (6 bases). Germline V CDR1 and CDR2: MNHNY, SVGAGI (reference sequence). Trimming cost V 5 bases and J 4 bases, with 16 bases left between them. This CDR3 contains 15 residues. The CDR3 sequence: CASSTGTYIPDTQYF. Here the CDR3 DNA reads TGTGCCAGCAGTACCGGGACTTATATCCCAGATACGCAGTATTTT.

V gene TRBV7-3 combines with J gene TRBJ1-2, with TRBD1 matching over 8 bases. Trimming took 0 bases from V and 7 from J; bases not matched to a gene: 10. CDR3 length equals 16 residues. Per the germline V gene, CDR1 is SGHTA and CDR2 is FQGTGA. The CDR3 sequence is CASSLTIRTGPSGYTF. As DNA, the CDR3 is TGTGCCAGCAGCTTAACGATCCGGACAGGGCCCTCTGGCTACACCTTC.

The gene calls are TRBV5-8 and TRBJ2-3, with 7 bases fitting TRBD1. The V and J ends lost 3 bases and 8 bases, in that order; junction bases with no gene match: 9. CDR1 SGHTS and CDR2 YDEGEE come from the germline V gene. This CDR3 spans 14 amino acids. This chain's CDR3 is CASSSRTGARTQYF. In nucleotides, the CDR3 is TGTGCCAGCAGCTCGAGGACAGGAGCACGTACGCAGTATTTT.

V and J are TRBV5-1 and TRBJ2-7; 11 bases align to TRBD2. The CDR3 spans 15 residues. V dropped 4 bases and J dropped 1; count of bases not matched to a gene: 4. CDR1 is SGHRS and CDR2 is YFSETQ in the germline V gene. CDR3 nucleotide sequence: TGCGCCAGCAGCCCTGGACTAGCGGGTTCCTACGAGCAGTACTTC. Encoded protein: CASSPGLAGSYEQYF. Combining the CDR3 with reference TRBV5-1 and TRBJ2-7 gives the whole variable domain KAGVTQTPRYLIKTRGQQVTLSCSPISGHRSVSWYQQTPGQGLQFLFEYFSETQRNKGNFPGRFSGRQFSNSRSEMNVSTLELGDSALYLCASSPGLAGSYEQYFGPGTRLTVT.

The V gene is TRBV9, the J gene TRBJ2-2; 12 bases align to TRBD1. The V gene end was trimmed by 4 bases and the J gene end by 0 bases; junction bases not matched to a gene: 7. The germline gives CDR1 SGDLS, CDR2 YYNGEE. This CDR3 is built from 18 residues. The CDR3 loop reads CASSLGTGGPANTGELFF. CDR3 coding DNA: TGTGCCAGCAGCCTCGGGACAGGGGGCCCCGCGAACACCGGGGAGCTGTTTTTT. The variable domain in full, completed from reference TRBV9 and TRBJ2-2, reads DSGVTQTPKHLITATGQRVTLRCSPRSGDLSVYWYQQSLDQGLQFLIQYYNGEERAKGNILERFSAQQFPDLHSELNLSSLELGDSALYFCASSLGTGGPANTGELFFGEGSRLTVL.

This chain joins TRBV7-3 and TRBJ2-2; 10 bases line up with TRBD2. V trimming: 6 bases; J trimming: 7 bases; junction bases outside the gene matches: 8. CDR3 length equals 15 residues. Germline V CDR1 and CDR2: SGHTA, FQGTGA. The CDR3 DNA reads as TGTGCCAGCAGTTTGAGCGGGGGGGCCGGCGGGGAGCTGTTTTTT. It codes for CASSLSGGAGGELFF.

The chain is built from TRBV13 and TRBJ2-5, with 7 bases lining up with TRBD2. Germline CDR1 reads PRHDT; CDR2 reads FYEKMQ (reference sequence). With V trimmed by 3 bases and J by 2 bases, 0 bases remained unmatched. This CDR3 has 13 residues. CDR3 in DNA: TGTGCCAGCAGCTTGGGAGGGCAAGAGACCCAGTACTTC. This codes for CASSLGGQETQYF.

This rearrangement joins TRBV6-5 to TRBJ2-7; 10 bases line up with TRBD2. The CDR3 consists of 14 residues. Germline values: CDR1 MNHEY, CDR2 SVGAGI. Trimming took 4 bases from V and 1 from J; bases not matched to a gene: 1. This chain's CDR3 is CASSLAGGSYEQYF. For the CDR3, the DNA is TGTGCCAGCAGTTTAGCGGGGGGTTCCTACGAGCAGTACTTC.